Listed below are T cell receptor beta chains from one sample, sequenced in a study of T cell responses to AZD1222 COVID-19 vaccine. TCRdb's table, derived via immunoSEQ multiplex PCR, lists solely in-frame clones and lacks some. The sample has about 130,000 clones, about 90% seen once. Material: peripheral blood, obtained on day 0 of AZD1222 vaccination. The receptors stem from an adult in good health. CDR3s include the opening cysteine and the closing phenylalanine or tryptophan. The D gene is left open where the match is weak. Clone size is not always given. Where it is, it says once, few, many or a class for expanded clones.

size	V	D	J	DNA	CDR3
NA	TRBV7-9	NA	TRBJ2-5	TGTGCCAGCAGCTTAGATGCAGAAAGGGAGACCCAGTACTTC	CASSLDAERETQYF
NA	TRBV2	NA	TRBJ1-5	TGTGCCAGCAGTGTTGGGCAGGGTTATCAGCCCCAGCATTTT	CASSVGQGYQPQHF
once	TRBV5-1	NA	TRBJ1-2	TGCGCCAGCAGCTTGACGGGGGGAAGTTATGGCTACACCTTC	CASSLTGGSYGYTF
NA	TRBV2	NA	TRBJ2-3	TGTGCCAGCAGGTTACAGATTAGCACAGATACGCAGTATTTT	CASRLQISTDTQYF
NA	TRBV27	TRBD1	TRBJ1-1	TGTGCCAGCAGTAAAGCCCGGGACAGGGGGGTGATGGGGACTGAAGCTTTCTTT	CASSKARDRGVMGTEAFF
NA	TRBV19	TRBD1	TRBJ1-2	TGTGCCAGTACGGCCGGGACAGGGCCCTATAGTGGCTACACCTTC	CASTAGTGPYSGYTF
NA	TRBV11-2	NA	TRBJ1-6	TGTGCCAGCAGCCCCAGGAGATATAATTCACCCCTCCACTTT	CASSPRRYNSPLHF
once	TRBV11-2	NA	TRBJ1-4	TGTGCCAGCAGCACACGAGCGTTCAGGCGAAATGAAAAACTGTTTTTT	CASSTRAFRRNEKLFF
NA	TRBV6-1	TRBD2	TRBJ2-5	TGTGCCAGCAGTGCGACCACTAGCGGGAGTGGGGAGACCCAGTACTTC	CASSATTSGSGETQYF
NA	TRBV19	TRBD2	TRBJ2-5	TGTGCCAGTAGCAACCCTAGCGGGAGAGGAGAGACCCAGTACTTC	CASSNPSGRGETQYF
NA	TRBV5-4	NA	TRBJ2-2	TGTGCCAGCAGCTTGGCTGGGGCGAACACCGGGGAGCTGTTTTTT	CASSLAGANTGELFF
few	TRBV14	NA	TRBJ1-2	TGTGCCAGCAGCCAAGCTCGGGGCACGGGGGGCTACACCTTC	CASSQARGTGGYTF
NA	TRBV7-9	TRBD1	TRBJ1-4	TGTGCCAGCAGCTTCGGACAGGAGAAACTGTTTTTT	CASSFGQEKLFF
once	TRBV6-2/TRBV6-3	NA	TRBJ1-1	TGTGCCAGCAGCGATCCGGGACTCCGAGGGGCTGAAGCTTTCTTT	CASSDPGLRGAEAFF
few	TRBV28	TRBD1	TRBJ1-2	TGTGCCAGCAGTGTGACAGGGGGCTCCTATGGCTACACCTTC	CASSVTGGSYGYTF
NA	TRBV28	NA	TRBJ2-1	TGTGCCAGCAGTCCCGCATCGCCAGTCTACAATGAGCAGTTCTTC	CASSPASPVYNEQFF
NA	TRBV6-5	NA	TRBJ2-7	TGTGCCAGCAGTTACGCACTTACCTACGAGCAGTACTTC	CASSYALTYEQYF
NA	TRBV6-4	TRBD1	TRBJ2-1	TGTGCCAGCAGTGTCGAGACAGGGAATGAGCAGTTCTTC	CASSVETGNEQFF
NA	TRBV3-1/TRBV3-2	TRBD2	TRBJ2-1	TGTGCCAGCAGGAAAACCGTCGGCTCTAGCGGAGACTACAATGAGCAGTTCTTC	CASRKTVGSSGDYNEQFF
NA	TRBV6-4	TRBD2	TRBJ2-2	TGTGCCAGCAGTCCAGGACTAGCGCGAAACACCGGGGAGCTGTTTTTT	CASSPGLARNTGELFF
NA	TRBV19	NA	TRBJ2-7	TGTGCCAGTCGAGCGGATGGCGTTCTCTCCTACGAGCAGTACTTC	CASRADGVLSYEQYF
NA	TRBV29-1	TRBD1	TRBJ1-2	TGCAGCGTTGAAGAAAACAGGGGCCACACCTTC	CSVEENRGHTF
NA	TRBV6-5	NA	TRBJ1-1	TGTGCCAGCAGTAGACTGACCACGAACACTGAAGCTTTCTTT	CASSRLTTNTEAFF
NA	TRBV29-1	NA	TRBJ2-5	TGCAGCGGGGGCCGGGGTATGGAGACCCAGTACTTC	CSGGRGMETQYF
NA	TRBV19	NA	TRBJ2-5	TGTGCCAGTAGCCGAATGAGTACCCAAGAGACCCAGTACTTC	CASSRMSTQETQYF
NA	TRBV5-1	TRBD1	TRBJ2-3	TGCGCCAGCAGGGGACAGCCTAGCACAGATACGCAGTATTTT	CASRGQPSTDTQYF
NA	TRBV6-5	TRBD1	TRBJ2-7	TGTGCCAGCAGGCCTCGACAGGGGGCTCGGGAGCAGTACTTC	CASRPRQGAREQYF
NA	TRBV9	NA	TRBJ1-3	TGTGCCAGCAGCACCTTCGGGAACTCTGGAAACACCATATATTTT	CASSTFGNSGNTIYF
NA	TRBV9	TRBD1	TRBJ1-6	TGTGCCAGCAGCGTAGAGGGACAGGGGGATTCACCCCTCCACTTT	CASSVEGQGDSPLHF
NA	TRBV27	NA	TRBJ1-1	TGTGCCAGCAGTGAGCCAGGGAGGGTAACTGAAGCTTTCTTT	CASSEPGRVTEAFF
NA	TRBV19	TRBD2	TRBJ2-1	TGTGCCAGTAGTATAGCCGGGACTAGTGAGCAGTTCTTC	CASSIAGTSEQFF
NA	TRBV5-1	NA	TRBJ1-5	TGCGCCAGCCACAGAGGGGGTACGGGGCAGCCCCAGCATTTT	CASHRGGTGQPQHF
NA	TRBV5-5	TRBD1	TRBJ2-7	TGTGCCAGCAGCGCCAGACAGGGGGCCCTCTCCTACGAGCAGTACTTC	CASSARQGALSYEQYF
once	TRBV24-1	NA	TRBJ1-2	TGTGCCACCAGTCGGGAGACTGAGTTCTATGGCTACACCTTC	CATSRETEFYGYTF
few	TRBV9	NA	TRBJ1-6	TGTGCCAGCAGCGTAGAACAGAGCTCCTATAATTCACCCCTCCACTTT	CASSVEQSSYNSPLHF
NA	TRBV5-1	TRBD1	TRBJ1-2	TGCGCCAGCAGCTACTTCTTGGACAGGGGAAGTCCCTACACCTTC	CASSYFLDRGSPYTF
NA	TRBV29-1	NA	TRBJ2-1	TGCAGCGTTGAAGATTTAGGAAATGAGCAGTTCTTC	CSVEDLGNEQFF
NA	TRBV10-2	NA	TRBJ2-2	TGCGCCAGCAGTCCGATTTCGACCGGGGAGCTGTTTTTT	CASSPISTGELFF
NA	TRBV2	TRBD1	TRBJ2-7	TGTGCCAGTCTGAAGTCGGGACAGTTGTACGAGCAGTACTTC	CASLKSGQLYEQYF
NA	TRBV11-2	TRBD1	TRBJ2-7	TGTGCAGATGGGACAGGGGGCTACGAGCAGTACTTC	CADGTGGYEQYF
few	TRBV19	TRBD1	TRBJ1-4	TGTGCCAGTAGTATGGACAGGCCTGCAACTAATGAAAAACTGTTTTTT	CASSMDRPATNEKLFF
NA	TRBV12-3/TRBV12-4	NA	TRBJ2-1	TGTGCCAGCAGTTTCCTAGGGGAGCAGTTCTTC	CASSFLGEQFF